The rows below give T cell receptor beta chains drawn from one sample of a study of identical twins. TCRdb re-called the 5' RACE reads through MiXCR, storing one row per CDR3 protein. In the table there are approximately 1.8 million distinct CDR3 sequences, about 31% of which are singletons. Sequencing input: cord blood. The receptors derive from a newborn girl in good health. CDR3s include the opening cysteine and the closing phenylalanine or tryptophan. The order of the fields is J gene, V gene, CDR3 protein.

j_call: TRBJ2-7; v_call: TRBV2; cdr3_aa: CATIAGVTYEQYF
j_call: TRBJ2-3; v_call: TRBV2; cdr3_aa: CASSEEGLISTDTQYF
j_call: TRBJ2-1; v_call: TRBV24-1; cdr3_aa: CATSDSPSGRVNEQFF
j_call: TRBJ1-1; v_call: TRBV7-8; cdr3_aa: CASSPRTYTEAFF
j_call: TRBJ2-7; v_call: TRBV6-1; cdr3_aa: CASSKASYEQYF
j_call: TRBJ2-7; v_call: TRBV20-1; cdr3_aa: CSAFRDSYEQYF
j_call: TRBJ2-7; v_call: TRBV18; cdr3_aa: CASSTDRGDEQYF
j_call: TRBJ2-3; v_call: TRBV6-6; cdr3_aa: CAGGVSTDTQYF
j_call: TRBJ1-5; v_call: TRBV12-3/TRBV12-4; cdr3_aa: CASSAGTGLRLSRLQPQHF
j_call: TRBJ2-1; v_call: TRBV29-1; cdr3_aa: CSVSGTSGASSYNEQFF
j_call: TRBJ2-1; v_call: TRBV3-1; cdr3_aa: CASSQDASGGCNEQFF
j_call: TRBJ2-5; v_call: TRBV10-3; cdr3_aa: CAISAKGGVETQYF
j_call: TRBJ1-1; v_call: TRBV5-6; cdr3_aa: CASSWETHMNTEAFF
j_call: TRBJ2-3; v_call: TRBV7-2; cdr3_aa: CASSLRDPRTDTQYF